The 21 T cell receptor beta chains below were found in one sample sequenced in a study of blood T cell repertoires in COVID-19. Profiling relied on immunoSEQ multiplex PCR, and the TCRdb table lists in-frame clones only, not all of them. This repertoire shows around 300,000 clones, about 90% found once; its top ten account for approximately 6%. Sequencing was performed on peripheral blood. The receptors shown here come from a woman in her fifties or sixties with COVID-19, enrolled during active disease.

The chain uses TRBV3-1 (or the pseudogene TRBV3-2) and TRBJ2-1; 10 nucleotides match TRBD2. CDR3 length: 16 amino acids. V gave up 4 bases and J gave up 9 bases; unmatched junction bases: 12. The germline CDR1 and CDR2 sequences are LGHDT and YNNKEL (reference sequence). The CDR3 nucleotides read TGTGCCAGCAGCCTGCTGACTAGCGGGCCTCAGGGTGAGCAGTTCTTC. It specifies CASSLLTSGPQGEQFF.

V usage is TRBV7-9 and J usage is TRBJ1-2, with D uncertain. Trimming left V 6 bases short and J 3 bases short, with 8 bases between. The germline gives CDR1 SEHNR, CDR2 FQNEAQ (reference sequence). The CDR3 length is 12 residues. The CDR3 DNA sequence: TGTGCCAGCAGTGGGCCCTACTATGGCTACACCTTC. It codes for CASSGPYYGYTF.

In regard to this clone: The sample has other DNA sequences that encode this CDR3 too. The chain has TRBV19 and TRBJ2-7; 8 bases line up with TRBD1. This CDR3 has 14 residues. V trimming: 5 bases; J trimming: 4 bases; junction bases outside the gene matches: 7. The germline gives CDR1 LNHDA, CDR2 SQIVND (reference sequence). CDR3 region: CASSPGQGTYEQYF. Written as DNA, the CDR3 is TGTGCCAGTAGTCCTGGACAGGGTACGTACGAGCAGTACTTC.

V usage is TRBV7-9 and J usage is TRBJ2-1; TRBD2 matches at 8 bases. CDR1 and CDR2 (germline): SEHNR, FQNEAQ (reference sequence). The CDR3 is 14 amino acids. After removal of 4 bases from V and 7 bases from J, the junction contained 6 bases not matched to a gene. The CDR3 DNA follows: TGTGCCAGCAGCTCAAGCGGGAGTAATAATGAGCAGTTCTTC. Translating it yields CASSSSGSNNEQFF.

The V call is TRBV7-3, the J call TRBJ1-1; 8 bases are a match to TRBD1. This CDR3 region has 15 residues. The V gene end was trimmed by 3 bases and the J gene end by 5 bases; junction bases not matched to a gene: 8. Germline lookup yields CDR1 SGHTA and CDR2 FQGTGA. The CDR3 nucleotides read TGTGCCAGCAGCTTCGGCAGGGGGCCGTGGACTGAAGCTTTCTTT. Its translation: CASSFGRGPWTEAFF.

CDR3 DNA: TGTGCCAGTAGTATACGGCAGGGAGGGGACTATGGCTACACCTTC. This codes for CASSIRQGGDYGYTF. This chain links TRBV19 with TRBJ1-2; tentative D call: TRBD1 (5 bases). Germline CDR1 and CDR2: LNHDA and SQIVND (reference sequence). V gave up 2 bases and J gave up 3 bases, with 13 bases separating them. The CDR3 spans 15 residues.

The rearrangement links TRBV19 to TRBJ1-1; tentative D call: TRBD1 (6 bases). The CDR3 length is 15 residues. V lost 11 bases and J 0 bases, leaving 19 bases between the germline ends. Per the germline V gene, CDR1 is LNHDA and CDR2 is SQIVND (reference sequence). CDR3 amino acids: CAGRKDSRLNTEAFF. The CDR3 nucleotides are TGTGCCGGCAGAAAGGACAGCCGGTTGAACACTGAAGCTTTCTTT.

V gene TRBV18 combines with J gene TRBJ1-4; 8 positions match TRBD1. After removal of 6 bases from V and 6 bases from J, the junction contained 6 bases not matched to a gene. Per the germline V gene, CDR1 is KGHSH and CDR2 is LQKENI. The CDR3 has 14 residues. The CDR3 here is CASSPPTGDEKLFF. In DNA form, the CDR3 reads TGTGCCAGCTCGCCCCCGACAGGGGATGAAAAACTGTTTTTT.

In this sample, this clone turned up once. V usage is TRBV6-5 and J usage is TRBJ1-4, with 7 bases matching TRBD1. This CDR3 region has 13 residues. V gave up 7 bases and J gave up 8 bases; unmatched junction bases: 7. In germline, CDR1 is MNHEY, CDR2 SVGAGI. CDR3 amino acids: CASTRQGGEKLFF. CDR3 in DNA: TGTGCCAGCACGAGACAGGGCGGCGAAAAACTGTTTTTT.

The chain carries TRBV29-1 and TRBJ1-1; D gene unclear. The CDR3 has 11 residues. Trimming cost V 7 bases and J 4 bases, with 10 bases left between them. In germline, CDR1 is SQVTM, CDR2 ANQGSEA. CDR3 in DNA: TGCAGCGGGATGCGAGGCACTGAAGCTTTCTTT. Translated, it gives CSGMRGTEAFF.

The chain uses TRBV25-1 and TRBJ1-2; D might be TRBD1 (5 bases). The germline V gene encodes CDR1 MGHDK and CDR2 SYGVNS. The CDR3 consists of 12 residues. Deletions cut 4 bases from V and 4 bases from J, with 7 bases between. The CDR3 sequence: CASSGQGYGYTF. For the CDR3, the DNA is TGTGCCAGCAGTGGCCAGGGCTATGGCTACACCTTC.

The CDR3 bases are TGTGCCAGCAGTTTTTTGGACAGGGGGCCTGGTTCACCCCTCCACTTT. This sequence encodes CASSFLDRGPGSPLHF. V and J are TRBV28 and TRBJ1-6; the match to TRBD1 covers 11 bases. V shed 3 bases, J shed 9 bases, and the junction held 7 bases outside the gene matches. CDR1 MDHEN and CDR2 SYDVKM come from the germline V gene. The CDR3 consists of 16 residues.

This clone was found a few times. The chain recombines TRBV4-1 with TRBJ1-6; D is ambiguous. The V gene's germline CDR1 is MGHRA and CDR2 YSYEKL. V lost 6 bases and J lost 6, with 12 bases in between. The CDR3 consists of 14 residues. For the CDR3, the DNA is TGCGCCAGCAGTGGAGAATTTCTTAATTCACCCCTCCACTTT. This encodes CASSGEFLNSPLHF.

V usage is TRBV6-5 and J usage is TRBJ1-1; TRBD1 matches at 9 bases. Germline values: CDR1 MNHEY, CDR2 SVGAGI. The V and J ends lost 6 bases and 9 bases, in that order; junction bases with no gene match: 8. The CDR3 runs 13 residues. CDR3: CASSLSQGAKAFF. As DNA, the CDR3 is TGTGCCAGCAGCCTTTCACAGGGGGCGAAAGCTTTCTTT.

The chain combines TRBV5-1 with TRBJ2-3, with D possibly being TRBD1 (5 bases). V shed 1 base and J shed 5 bases, with 14 bases lying between them. The CDR3 extends over 15 amino acids. Germline V lookup: CDR1 SGHRS, CDR2 YFSETQ. CDR3 residues: CASSLSGALGDTQYF. The CDR3 DNA reads TGCGCCAGCAGCTTGAGTGGGGCGCTCGGAGATACGCAGTATTTT.

The rearrangement uses TRBV29-1 and TRBJ2-5; D perhaps matches TRBD1 (6 bases). V lost 4 bases to trimming and J lost 2 bases, with 20 bases between them. The V gene's germline CDR1 is SQVTM and CDR2 ANQGSEA. The CDR3 loop spans 16 amino acids. Here the CDR3 reads CSVVPLIGQRQETQYF. CDR3 bases: TGCAGCGTTGTCCCCCTAATCGGACAGAGACAAGAGACCCAGTACTTC.

The chain employs TRBV7-2 and TRBJ1-2; TRBD1 agrees at 8 bases. The CDR3 has 16 residues. Germline assignment: CDR1 SGHTA and CDR2 FQGNSA. The V and J ends lost 5 bases and 4 bases, in that order; junction bases with no gene match: 12. Written as DNA, the CDR3 is TGTGCCAGCAGCGTTACGACAGGGGAGGGGATCTATGGCTACACCTTC. Its protein product is CASSVTTGEGIYGYTF.

The V gene is TRBV4-3, the J gene TRBJ2-2, with 7 nucleotides matching TRBD1. Germline CDR1 and CDR2: LGHNA and YSLEER. This CDR3 comprises 17 residues. Trimming took 0 bases from V and 0 from J; bases not matched to a gene: 4. CDR3 DNA: TGCGCCAGCAGCCAAGACCGACAGGGAGCGAACACCGGGGAGCTGTTTTTT. Its protein is CASSQDRQGANTGELFF.

The V call is TRBV7-7, the J call TRBJ2-5, with D hard to call. In germline, CDR1 is SSHAT, CDR2 FNYEAQ (reference sequence). The length of the CDR3 is 14 residues. The germline V and J ends were trimmed by 1 base and 5 bases, with 11 bases remaining between them. CDR3 DNA sequence: TGTGCCAGCAGCTTAGTTCCCATCGGGGAGACCCAGTACTTC. Amino acids: CASSLVPIGETQYF. Variable domain in full (rest from reference TRBV7-7 and TRBJ2-5): GAGVSQSPRYKVTKRGQDVTLRCDPISSHATLYWYQQALGQGPEFLTYFNYEAQPDKSGLPSDRFSAERPEGSISTLTIQRTEQRDSAMYRCASSLVPIGETQYFGPGTRLLVL.

CDR3 in amino acids: CASSQDPFGSDTQYF. As DNA, the CDR3 is TGCGCCAGCAGCCAAGATCCCTTCGGGTCAGATACGCAGTATTTT. The chain carries TRBV4-1 and TRBJ2-3; D remains unclear. Germline V CDR1 and CDR2: MGHRA, YSYEKL. Trimming stripped 0 bases from V and 4 bases from J, with 11 bases between. This CDR3 contains 15 residues.

The chain has TRBV5-1 and TRBJ1-1; D gene uncertain. Germline CDR1 reads SGHRS; CDR2 reads YFSETQ. CDR3 size: 13 residues. The germline V and J ends were trimmed by 1 base and 7 bases, with 11 bases remaining between them. The CDR3, as DNA: TGCGCCAGCAGCTTGACAGCTCACGGTGAAGCTTTCTTT. This encodes CASSLTAHGEAFF. The full variable domain, its missing parts supplied by reference TRBV5-1 and TRBJ1-1, is KAGVTQTPRYLIKTRGQQVTLSCSPISGHRSVSWYQQTPGQGLQFLFEYFSETQRNKGNFPGRFSGRQFSNSRSEMNVSTLELGDSALYLCASSLTAHGEAFFGQGTRLTVV.